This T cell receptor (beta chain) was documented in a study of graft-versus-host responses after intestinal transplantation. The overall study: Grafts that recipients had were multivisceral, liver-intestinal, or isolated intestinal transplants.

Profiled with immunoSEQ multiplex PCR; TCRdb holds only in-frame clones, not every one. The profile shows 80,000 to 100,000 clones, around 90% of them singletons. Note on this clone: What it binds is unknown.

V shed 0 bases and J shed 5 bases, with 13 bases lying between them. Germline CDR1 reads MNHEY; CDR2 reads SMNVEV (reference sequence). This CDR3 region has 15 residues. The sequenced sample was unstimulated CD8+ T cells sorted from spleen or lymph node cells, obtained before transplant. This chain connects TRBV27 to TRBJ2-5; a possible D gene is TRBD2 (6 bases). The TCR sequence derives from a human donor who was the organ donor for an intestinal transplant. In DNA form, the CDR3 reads TGTGCCAGCAGTTTATCGCTCAGGACTACGGAGACCCAGTACTTC. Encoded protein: CASSLSLRTTETQYF.